This TCR beta chain emerged from a study of blood T cell repertoires in COVID-19. Across the whole study: The samples span acute and convalescent COVID-19 from the United States, Italy and Spain. T cells, B-cell-depleted T cells, or PBMCs supplied cDNA or gDNA.

This CDR3 spans 16 amino acids. Germline V gives CDR1 SGHAT, CDR2 FQNNGV. The V and J ends lost 6 bases and 4 bases, in that order; junction bases with no gene match: 10. Generated by immunoSEQ multiplex PCR, the TCRdb table keeps only in-frame clones and is missing some. Altogether 130,000 or so clones are present, roughly 78% being singletons, with the ten largest covering 16%. The rearrangement links TRBV11-2 to TRBJ2-2, with 8 bases aligning to TRBD2. The TCR originated in a man aged 55 to 70 with active or convalescent COVID-19. Sequencing was performed on peripheral blood. The CDR3 DNA sequence: TGTGCCAGCAGTTTTTGGGGTAGCGGGACCACCGGGGAGCTGTTTTTT. This translates into CASSFWGSGTTGELFF.